These 25 T cell receptor beta chains were sequenced from one sample in a study of blood T cell repertoires in COVID-19. Generated by immunoSEQ multiplex PCR, the TCRdb table keeps only in-frame clones and is missing some. The top ten clones hold 5% to 6% of a sample with tens of thousands of clones, less than 85% of them seen once. Sequencing was performed on peripheral blood. The receptors originated from a woman older than 75 with active or convalescent COVID-19.

This chain links TRBV19 with TRBJ2-1, with 7 bases that match TRBD2. This CDR3 has 15 amino acids. Germline CDR1 and CDR2: LNHDA and SQIVND (reference sequence). With 4 bases clipped from V and 0 bases from J, the junction kept 3 bases outside the gene matches. CDR3 sequence reads: CASSNREVSYNEQFF. The CDR3 coding sequence is TGTGCCAGTAGTAATCGGGAGGTCTCCTACAATGAGCAGTTCTTC.

This chain connects TRBV28 to TRBJ1-4, with 8 bases identical to TRBD1. The CDR3 is 18 amino acids. Trimming took 2 bases from V and 7 from J; bases not matched to a gene: 15. CDR1 MDHEN and CDR2 SYDVKM come from the germline V gene. CDR3 sequence: CASSLPPPGQGPFEKLFF. CDR3 bases: TGTGCCAGCAGTTTACCTCCCCCAGGACAGGGCCCTTTTGAAAAACTGTTTTTT.

The rearrangement uses TRBV18 and TRBJ1-1, with D uncertain. The CDR3 runs to 13 residues. Trimming pared 3 bases from V and 4 bases from J, leaving 9 bases between. Germline CDR1 and CDR2: KGHSH and LQKENI. The CDR3 DNA follows: TGTGCCAGCTCACCGCCCTACGTCACTGAAGCTTTCTTT. It encodes CASSPPYVTEAFF.

The chain uses TRBV28 and TRBJ1-1; D is perhaps TRBD1 (6 bases). Looked up from germline, CDR1 is MDHEN and CDR2 is SYDVKM. Trimming cost V 8 bases and J 7 bases, with 11 bases left between them. The CDR3 loop spans 11 amino acids. DNA of the CDR3: TGTGCCAGCGTAAGGGGGGGTGAAGCTTTCTTT. Translation gives CASVRGGEAFF.

V and J are TRBV6-2 or TRBV6-3 and TRBJ1-5, with 7 bases that match TRBD1. The junction had 12 bases not matched to a gene; V was cut back by 0 bases and J by 4 bases. This CDR3 has 18 amino acids. Germline V gene lookup returns CDR1 MNHEY and CDR2 SVGEGT. The CDR3 is CASSYSKPWTGANQPQHF. CDR3 in DNA: TGTGCCAGCAGTTACTCGAAGCCTTGGACAGGCGCAAATCAGCCCCAGCATTTT.

The table lists this clone with a few counts. CDR3 in amino acids: CASSQDTTGVQPQHF. The CDR3 DNA follows: TGCGCCAGCAGCCAAGATACGACAGGGGTGCAGCCCCAGCATTTT. The chain links TRBV4-3 to TRBJ1-5; 8 positions match TRBD1. Germline-derived CDR1 and CDR2 are LGHNA and YSLEER. V trimming: 0 bases; J trimming: 7 bases; junction bases outside the gene matches: 5. The CDR3 is 15 amino acids.

This clone was counted between two and nine times. This chain connects TRBV29-1 to TRBJ2-2; maybe TRBD1 (5 bases). Germline V lookup: CDR1 SQVTM, CDR2 ANQGSEA. This CDR3 spans 16 amino acids. V lost 0 bases and J lost 4, with 15 bases in between. The DNA for the CDR3 is TGCAGCGTTGAAGATCGGTCCAGGGTTGGCACCGGGGAGCTGTTTTTT. Protein: CSVEDRSRVGTGELFF.

The rearrangement joins TRBV15 to TRBJ1-4, with unresolved D. The ends were cut back, 7 bases at V and 8 bases at J, with 14 bases in the middle. The CDR3 totals 13 residues. Germline loops: CDR1 LNHNV, CDR2 YYDKDF (reference sequence). Here the CDR3 DNA reads TGTGCCACCAAGGAGGGAGGGAGAGAAAAACTGTTTTTT. Encoded protein: CATKEGGREKLFF.

This clone was observed a single time. The chain employs TRBV28 and TRBJ1-4; 8 nucleotides align to TRBD1. This CDR3 is built from 15 residues. V shed 5 bases, J shed 14 bases, and the junction held 16 bases outside the gene matches. Germline V gene lookup returns CDR1 MDHEN and CDR2 SYDVKM. In nucleotides, the CDR3 is TGTGCCAGCAGTGCCCGGACAGGGATTGGGCTGAGGCTGTTTTTT. This codes for CASSARTGIGLRLFF.

The V and J genes are TRBV11-3 and TRBJ2-2; TRBD1 matches at 10 bases. Germline values: CDR1 SGHNT, CDR2 YENEEA. The length of the CDR3 is 15 residues. With 2 bases clipped from V and 6 bases from J, the junction kept 3 bases outside the gene matches. The CDR3, as DNA: TGTGCCAGCAGCTTAAGGGGACAGGGGCCCGGGGAGCTGTTTTTT. It translates to CASSLRGQGPGELFF.

The V gene is TRBV2, the J gene TRBJ1-2, with D uncertain. There are 16 residues in the CDR3. CDR1 is SNHLY, CDR2 FYNNEI, per germline. The germline V and J ends were trimmed by 6 bases and 4 bases, with 21 bases remaining between them. CDR3 sequence reads: CASSPSGLGVGYGYTF. As DNA, the CDR3 is TGTGCCAGCAGCCCCAGTGGCCTGGGCGTGGGCTATGGCTACACCTTC.

The rearrangement links TRBV7-2 to TRBJ2-5, with 8 bases matching TRBD1. Per the germline V gene, CDR1 is SGHTA and CDR2 is FQGNSA. This CDR3 is built from 15 residues. V was clipped by 5 bases and J by 4 bases; unmatched bases: 9. CDR3 in amino acids: CASSEDRVVGETQYF. CDR3 in DNA: TGTGCCAGCAGCGAGGACAGGGTGGTAGGAGAGACCCAGTACTTC.

This chain connects TRBV4-2 to TRBJ1-1, with TRBD1 identical over 10 bases. The CDR3 length is 18 residues. Germline assignment: CDR1 LGHNA and CDR2 YNFKEQ. Unmatched junction bases numbered 17, after V lost 3 bases and J lost 7 bases. In DNA form, the CDR3 reads TGTGCCAGCAGCCACCCGGGCGGGACAGGGGCCCGTCAGGGTGAAGCTTTCTTT. Amino acid sequence: CASSHPGGTGARQGEAFF.

This chain uses TRBV23-1 with TRBJ2-7; 7 nucleotides line up with TRBD2. TRBV23-1 belongs to the ORF category, with a function that is uncertain. This CDR3 is 16 amino acids long. The ends lost 3 bases at V and 3 bases at J; junction bases unmatched: 11. CDR3 residues: CASSHEGRDFRYEQYF. Written as DNA, the CDR3 is TGCGCCAGCAGTCATGAGGGGAGGGACTTTCGCTACGAGCAGTACTTC.

Concerning this clone: One end of the junction does not line up with germline, which may come from a read error. This CDR3 reads CASSEEIRGGATNEKLFF. In nucleotides, the CDR3 is TGCGCCAGCAGCGAAGAAATTAGGGGGGGAGCAACTAATGAAAAACTGTTTTTT. The J gene is TRBJ1-4, the V gene TRBV4-3; the D gene is possibly TRBD1 (6 bases). The CDR3 runs 18 residues. Germline V gene lookup returns CDR1 LGHNA and CDR2 YSLEER.

The CDR3 loop reads CASSYGQRSYGYTF. The CDR3, as DNA: TGTGCCAGCAGTTACGGACAGAGATCCTATGGCTACACCTTC. V usage is TRBV6-2 or TRBV6-3 and J usage is TRBJ1-2; tentatively, D is TRBD1 (6 bases). Trimming shortened V by 2 bases and J by 4 bases, and 11 bases separated the two germline ends. The germline CDR1 and CDR2 sequences are MNHEY and SVGEGT. The CDR3 is 14 amino acids.

This rearrangement joins TRBV29-1 to TRBJ2-1; TRBD2 agrees at 7 bases. There are 16 residues in the CDR3. CDR1 is SQVTM, CDR2 ANQGSEA, per germline. V shed 7 bases and J 6 bases; nucleotides not matched to a gene: 18. This chain's CDR3 is CSARAGASGWFNEQFF. DNA for the CDR3: TGCAGCGCCCGGGCTGGGGCTAGCGGATGGTTCAATGAGCAGTTCTTC.

The rearrangement joins TRBV18 to TRBJ1-3; a possible D gene is TRBD1 (5 bases). Germline V lookup: CDR1 KGHSH, CDR2 LQKENI. V lost 5 bases and J 3 bases, leaving 11 bases between the germline ends. This CDR3 contains 14 residues. The CDR3 is CASSESQGGNTIYF. The CDR3 DNA sequence: TGTGCCAGCTCAGAGTCGCAGGGTGGAAACACCATATATTTT.

This clone was detected a few times. The V and J genes are TRBV9 and TRBJ1-2; 7 bases are a match to TRBD1. V was clipped by 0 bases and J by 8 bases; unmatched bases: 10. Germline values: CDR1 SGDLS, CDR2 YYNGEE. This CDR3 comprises 15 residues. The CDR3 spells CASSVDDQGVRGYTF. The DNA for the CDR3 is TGTGCCAGCAGCGTAGATGATCAGGGGGTCAGAGGCTACACCTTC.

This chain uses TRBV15 with TRBJ2-7; 8 bases map to TRBD1. Germline V gene data show CDR1 as LNHNV and CDR2 as YYDKDF (reference sequence). V was pared by 4 bases and J by 4 bases, with 9 bases of the junction left unmatched. CDR3 size: 15 residues. The DNA of the CDR3 is TGTGCCACCAGCACAAGACAGGGGAGAGGTTACGAGCAGTACTTC. Its protein product is CATSTRQGRGYEQYF.

This chain uses TRBV9 with TRBJ1-2, with D tentatively TRBD1 (6 bases). The germline V gene has CDR1 SGDLS and CDR2 YYNGEE. This CDR3 contains 11 residues. V was trimmed by 3 bases and J by 8 bases, leaving 8 bases between them. As DNA, the CDR3 is TGTGCCAGCAGCGCGAGGGGGGGCTACACCTTC. This gives the protein CASSARGGYTF.

The gene calls are TRBV5-1 and TRBJ1-4; 9 bases are a match to TRBD1. Germline V gene lookup returns CDR1 SGHRS and CDR2 YFSETQ. With 9 bases clipped from V and 4 bases from J, the junction kept 10 bases outside the gene matches. There are 15 residues in the CDR3. The CDR3 loop is CAIGYRGRNNEKLFF. CDR3 nucleotide sequence: TGCGCCATAGGGTACAGGGGGCGCAATAATGAAAAACTGTTTTTT.

The chain carries TRBV12-3 or TRBV12-4 and TRBJ2-7; TRBD1 might be the D (6 bases). Trimming shortened V by 6 bases and J by 5 bases, and 14 bases separated the two germline ends. The CDR3 contains 13 residues. The CDR3 DNA reads as TGTGCCAGCAGCCGCCACACAGGGAACGAGCAGTACTTC. Translated, it gives CASSRHTGNEQYF.

This chain connects TRBV7-2 to TRBJ2-3, with a possible D match to TRBD2 (5 bases). Germline V gene lookup returns CDR1 SGHTA and CDR2 FQGNSA. Deletions cut 2 bases from V and 6 bases from J, with 6 bases between. CDR3 size: 12 residues. In DNA, the CDR3 is TGTGCCAGCAGCTTAAGCGGCGATACGCAGTATTTT. Translating it yields CASSLSGDTQYF.

The chain links TRBV11-2 to TRBJ2-1; D call uncertain. V was trimmed by 1 base and J by 7 bases, leaving 8 bases between them. Germline lookup yields CDR1 SGHAT and CDR2 FQNNGV. The CDR3 length is 13 residues. The chain's CDR3 is CASSLGNLNEQFF. The CDR3 nucleotides read TGTGCCAGCAGCTTAGGTAATCTGAATGAGCAGTTCTTC.